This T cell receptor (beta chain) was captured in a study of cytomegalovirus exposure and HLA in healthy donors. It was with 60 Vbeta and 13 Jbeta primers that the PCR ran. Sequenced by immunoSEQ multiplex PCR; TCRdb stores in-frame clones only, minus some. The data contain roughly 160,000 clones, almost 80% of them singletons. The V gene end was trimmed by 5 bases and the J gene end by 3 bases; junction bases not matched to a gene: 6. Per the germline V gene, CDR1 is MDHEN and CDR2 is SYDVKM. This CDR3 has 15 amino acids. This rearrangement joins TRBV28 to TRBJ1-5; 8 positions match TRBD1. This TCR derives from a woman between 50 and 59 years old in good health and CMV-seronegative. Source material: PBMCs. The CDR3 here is CASSLPTGVNQPQHF. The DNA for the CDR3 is TGTGCCAGCAGTCTCCCGACAGGGGTCAATCAGCCCCAGCATTTT.